The next 27 T cell receptor beta chains were all read from a single sample in a study of shared clonotypes between healthy human individuals. Clones were sequenced by immunoSEQ multiplex PCR, and TCRdb holds only the in-frame ones, with some missing. This sample has some 680,000 clones, with around 73% found just once. The sequenced material came from memory CD4+ T cells sorted from blood. Stated subset: CD45RA-negative fraction. These receptors were collected from a woman aged 25 to 39 in good health.

Concerning this clone itself: Distinct nucleotide sequences in the sample also encode this CDR3. This chain uses TRBV29-1 with TRBJ2-3; TRBD2 is a possible D gene (6 bases). V gave up 4 bases and J gave up 3 bases, with 11 bases separating them. Germline V CDR1 and CDR2: SQVTM, ANQGSEA. CDR3 length: 13 residues. The DNA of the CDR3 is TGCAGCGTTGGTCGCGGGACTACAGATACGCAGTATTTT. As protein: CSVGRGTTDTQYF.

The chain links TRBV5-1 to TRBJ1-2; 10 bases are a match to TRBD1. After removal of 0 bases from V and 6 bases from J, the junction contained 5 bases not matched to a gene. CDR1 is SGHRS, CDR2 YFSETQ, per germline. This CDR3 comprises 15 residues. In nucleotides, the CDR3 is TGCGCCAGCAGCTTGGATGACAGGGGGCATCATGGCTACACCTTC. It codes for CASSLDDRGHHGYTF. Combining the CDR3 with reference TRBV5-1 and TRBJ1-2 gives the whole variable domain KAGVTQTPRYLIKTRGQQVTLSCSPISGHRSVSWYQQTPGQGLQFLFEYFSETQRNKGNFPGRFSGRQFSNSRSEMNVSTLELGDSALYLCASSLDDRGHHGYTFGSGTRLTVV.

The V and J genes are TRBV5-1 and TRBJ1-1; D is ambiguous. The CDR3 is 14 residues long. Trimming shortened V by 1 base and J by 3 bases, and 10 bases separated the two germline ends. CDR1 is SGHRS and CDR2 is YFSETQ in the germline V gene. Here the CDR3 reads CASSLYNWDTEAFF. CDR3 nucleotide sequence: TGCGCCAGCAGCTTGTATAATTGGGACACTGAAGCTTTCTTT. The complete variable domain, with remaining parts taken from reference TRBV5-1 and TRBJ1-1, reads KAGVTQTPRYLIKTRGQQVTLSCSPISGHRSVSWYQQTPGQGLQFLFEYFSETQRNKGNFPGRFSGRQFSNSRSEMNVSTLELGDSALYLCASSLYNWDTEAFFGQGTRLTVV.

The rearrangement uses TRBV9 and TRBJ2-7, with 11 bases lining up with TRBD2. Trimming cost V 3 bases and J 5 bases; bases outside gene matches: 7. The CDR3 has 15 residues. Germline CDR1 SGDLS, CDR2 YYNGEE. CDR3 sequence (DNA): TGTGCCAGCAGCGCCGGGGGACTAGCGGATAACGAGCAGTACTTC. Its translation is CASSAGGLADNEQYF.

This sequence joins TRBV30 and TRBJ1-3; 11 nucleotides align to TRBD1. CDR1 GTSNPN and CDR2 SVGIG come from the germline V gene (reference sequence). The CDR3 has 16 amino acids. V was pared by 1 base and J by 4 bases, with 6 bases of the junction left unmatched. The CDR3, as DNA: TGTGCCTGGAGTGCGGACAGGGGGCGATCGGGAAACACCATATATTTT. It codes for CAWSADRGRSGNTIYF.

V and J are TRBV28 and TRBJ2-5; D call uncertain. V lost 5 bases, J lost 7 bases, and 11 bases lay in between. This CDR3 contains 12 residues. Germline-derived CDR1 and CDR2 are MDHEN and SYDVKM. The CDR3 region is CASSLATGTQYF. CDR3 sequence (DNA): TGTGCCAGCAGTCTCGCGACGGGGACCCAGTACTTC.

DNA of the CDR3: TGTGCCAGCAGTGATTACCGGGCGGGAGCAGGGGACACCATATATTTT. It specifies CASSDYRAGAGDTIYF. The chain combines TRBV25-1 with TRBJ1-3; tentative D call: TRBD1 (6 bases). This CDR3 comprises 16 residues. V lost 3 bases and J lost 8, with 20 bases in between. Germline CDR1 reads MGHDK; CDR2 reads SYGVNS. Full variable domain (rest looked up from reference TRBV25-1 and TRBJ1-3): EADIYQTPRYLVIGTGKKITLECSQTMGHDKMYWYQQDPGMELHLIHYSYGVNSTEKGDLSSESTVSRIRTEHFPLTLESARPSHTSQYLCASSDYRAGAGDTIYFGEGSWLTVV.

The rearrangement links TRBV9 to TRBJ2-5, with D unclear. Germline V CDR1 and CDR2: SGDLS, YYNGEE. Trimming pared 0 bases from V and 3 bases from J, leaving 15 bases between. The CDR3 length is 16 residues. In DNA, the CDR3 is TGTGCCAGCAGCGTAGCCCAGATAGTCGGTAAAGAGACCCAGTACTTC. Protein product: CASSVAQIVGKETQYF.

The gene calls are TRBV27 and TRBJ2-1; D could derive from TRBD1 or TRBD2 (6 bases each). This CDR3 comprises 15 residues. V was cut by 5 bases and J by 6 bases, with 17 bases left in between. Germline values: CDR1 MNHEY, CDR2 SMNVEV (reference sequence). The CDR3 bases are TGTGCCAGCAGTCCCACATCCTCGGGGGCCAATGAGCAGTTCTTC. Translating it yields CASSPTSSGANEQFF.

This clone was found a few times. The chain employs TRBV2 and TRBJ2-2; 14 nucleotides line up with TRBD2. CDR1 is SNHLY, CDR2 FYNNEI, per germline. The CDR3 covers 17 residues. Losses at the gene ends were 6 bases for V and 3 bases for J; bases not matched to a gene: 6. CDR3 sequence: CASRETSGRAYTGELFF. CDR3 DNA sequence: TGTGCCAGCAGAGAGACTAGCGGGAGGGCCTACACCGGGGAGCTGTTTTTT.

This sequence joins TRBV15 and TRBJ2-1; 12 nucleotides match TRBD2. The CDR3 has 17 residues. Germline assignment: CDR1 LNHNV and CDR2 YYDKDF (reference sequence). V shed 2 bases and J 5 bases; nucleotides not matched to a gene: 7. The DNA of the CDR3 is TGTGCCACCAGCAGAAAACCCGGACTAGCGGGGAACAATGAGCAGTTCTTC. Translated: CATSRKPGLAGNNEQFF.

V and J are TRBV6-5 and TRBJ1-2; 7 nucleotides match TRBD1. Germline V CDR1 and CDR2: MNHEY, SVGAGI. The CDR3 sequence is 15 residues long. The ends lost 2 bases at V and 3 bases at J; junction bases unmatched: 6. In DNA form, the CDR3 reads TGTGCCAGCAGTTACGGGGACAGAAGGCACTATGGCTACACCTTC. Amino acids: CASSYGDRRHYGYTF.

For this clone: This is likely an artifact of a read error, given a far larger clone one base away. The CDR3 sequence: CASSPTGQDYGYTF. CDR3 nucleotide sequence: TGTGCCAGCAGCCCAACAGGGCAGGACTATGGCTACACCTTC. The J gene is TRBJ1-2, the V gene TRBV4-2, with D possibly matching TRBD1 (6 bases). This CDR3 is built from 14 residues. V was trimmed by 4 bases and J by 3 bases, leaving 12 bases between them. Germline CDR1 reads LGHNA; CDR2 reads YNFKEQ.

This clone showed up just a few times. V gene TRBV28 combines with J gene TRBJ1-1, with a weak D call TRBD1 (6 bases). Germline CDR1 MDHEN, CDR2 SYDVKM. The CDR3 is 16 amino acids. With 6 bases removed from V and 4 bases from J, the gap between germline ends came to 21 bases. In DNA, the CDR3 is TGTGCCAGCAGACCTTCCAGGGGCGCCAGAACCACTGAAGCTTTCTTT. Protein: CASRPSRGARTTEAFF.

The chain recombines TRBV7-6 with TRBJ2-2; TRBD1 matches at 7 bases. V shed 2 bases and J 5 bases; nucleotides not matched to a gene: 11. Germline CDR1 and CDR2: SGHVS and FNYEAQ. The CDR3 spans 17 residues. The CDR3 coding sequence is TGTGCCAGCAGCTTAAGGGGGCCCCAAGTAGGGACCGGGGAGCTGTTTTTT. This sequence encodes CASSLRGPQVGTGELFF.

This sequence joins TRBV29-1 and TRBJ2-1; D perhaps matches TRBD1 (5 bases). Looked up from germline, CDR1 is SQVTM and CDR2 is ANQGSEA. This CDR3 is 15 amino acids long. V was pared by 5 bases and J by 0 bases, with 14 bases between. The CDR3 sequence is CSVRTLMSSYNEQFF. The DNA of the CDR3 is TGCAGCGTTCGGACACTGATGAGCTCCTACAATGAGCAGTTCTTC.

The CDR3 loop reads CASSRTGTGGLDTQYF. The CDR3 nucleotides are TGTGCCAGCAGTCGGACCGGGACAGGGGGCTTGGATACGCAGTATTTT. The gene calls are TRBV28 and TRBJ2-3; TRBD1 aligns across 12 bases. The CDR3 contains 16 residues. Germline assignment: CDR1 MDHEN and CDR2 SYDVKM. V lost 5 bases, J lost 6 bases, and 9 bases stayed unmatched.

This clone showed up many times. This sequence joins TRBV5-1 and TRBJ2-1; 13 nucleotides agree with TRBD2. The germline CDR1 and CDR2 sequences are SGHRS and YFSETQ. This CDR3 comprises 20 residues. J gave up 4 bases and V 5 bases, and 18 bases lay outside the gene matches. Here the CDR3 DNA reads TGCGCCAGCAGTTACAAACCCGGGACTAGCGGGACGATCCGGTACAATGAGCAGTTCTTC. It specifies CASSYKPGTSGTIRYNEQFF.

The chain has TRBV15 and TRBJ2-7; 11 positions match TRBD1. V was pared by 2 bases and J by 1 base, with 4 bases of the junction left unmatched. The CDR3 is 16 residues long. The V gene's germline CDR1 is LNHNV and CDR2 YYDKDF (reference sequence). The CDR3 reads CATSRPGQGASYEQYF. The CDR3 DNA is TGTGCCACCAGCAGACCTGGACAGGGGGCTTCCTACGAGCAGTACTTC.

In its sample, this clone was seen once. This rearrangement joins TRBV5-1 to TRBJ2-1; no firm D call. The V and J ends lost 0 bases and 7 bases respectively, with 8 bases between them. The CDR3 length is 13 residues. Germline V CDR1 and CDR2: SGHRS, YFSETQ. The CDR3 protein is CASSLDGKNEQFF. The CDR3 bases are TGCGCCAGCAGCTTGGACGGTAAAAATGAGCAGTTCTTC. The full variable domain, completed using reference TRBV5-1 and TRBJ2-1, is KAGVTQTPRYLIKTRGQQVTLSCSPISGHRSVSWYQQTPGQGLQFLFEYFSETQRNKGNFPGRFSGRQFSNSRSEMNVSTLELGDSALYLCASSLDGKNEQFFGPGTRLTVL.

This clone came up many times. V gene TRBV19 combines with J gene TRBJ2-5; tentative D call: TRBD2 (6 bases). This CDR3 is built from 12 residues. From germline, CDR1 is LNHDA and CDR2 SQIVND (reference sequence). V was trimmed by 5 bases and J by 7 bases, leaving 11 bases between them. The chain's CDR3 is CASSEGTGTQYF. For the CDR3, the DNA is TGTGCCAGTAGTGAGGGGACTGGGACCCAGTACTTC.

This chain's CDR3 is CASSFGWWRAKNIQYF. As DNA, the CDR3 is TGTGCCAGCAGCTTCGGGTGGTGGAGGGCCAAAAACATTCAGTACTTC. The chain joins TRBV5-5 to TRBJ2-4, with D possibly being TRBD2 (5 bases). The V and J ends lost 2 bases and 1 base respectively, with 13 bases between them. Germline CDR1 and CDR2: SGHKS and YYEKEE (reference sequence). This CDR3 region has 16 residues.

V gene TRBV2 combines with J gene TRBJ2-3, with 8 bases identical to TRBD2. This CDR3 region has 16 residues. Germline V gene sequence: CDR1 SNHLY, CDR2 FYNNEI. V was clipped by 4 bases and J by 2 bases; unmatched bases: 8. The CDR3 DNA reads as TGTGCCAGCAGTGCAGGGTTGACTAGCGCCACAGATACGCAGTATTTT. This sequence encodes CASSAGLTSATDTQYF.

The chain is built from TRBV5-4 and TRBJ1-6; tentative D call: TRBD1 (6 bases). Germline CDR1 and CDR2: SGHNT and YYREEE (reference sequence). The V end was cut by 0 bases, the J end by 6 bases, with 10 bases between. CDR3 length: 15 residues. The CDR3 sequence: CASSLEGGANSPLHF. The CDR3, as DNA: TGTGCCAGCAGCTTGGAGGGGGGTGCTAATTCACCCCTCCACTTT. Filled out from reference TRBV5-4 and TRBJ1-6, the complete variable domain reads ETGVTQSPTHLIKTRGQQVTLRCSSQSGHNTVSWYQQALGQGPQFIFQYYREEENGRGNFPPRFSGLQFPNYSSELNVNALELDDSALYLCASSLEGGANSPLHFGNGTRLTVT.

This sequence joins TRBV6-5 and TRBJ2-1; no firm D call. Germline V gene sequence: CDR1 MNHEY, CDR2 SVGAGI. Deletions cut 2 bases from V and 1 base from J, with 9 bases between. The CDR3 has 15 amino acids. The CDR3 bases are TGTGCCAGCAGTTACGATTGGGGTTCCTACAATGAGCAGTTCTTC. Translation gives CASSYDWGSYNEQFF.

The chain joins TRBV2 to TRBJ1-4, with a possible D match to TRBD1 (6 bases). The germline CDR1 and CDR2 sequences are SNHLY and FYNNEI. The CDR3 runs 15 residues. Trimming took 6 bases from V and 4 from J, leaving 15 bases between them. CDR3 protein: CASSRLQGRNEKLFF. The DNA for the CDR3 is TGTGCCAGCAGCCGCCTCCAGGGGCGTAATGAAAAACTGTTTTTT.

The rearrangement uses TRBV6-5 and TRBJ1-2; 7 bases match TRBD1. The CDR3 loop spans 13 amino acids. V dropped 7 bases and J dropped 3; count of bases not matched to a gene: 5. CDR1 is MNHEY and CDR2 is SVGAGI in the germline V gene. DNA for the CDR3: TGTGCCAGCACCCGAGACAGGGACTATGGCTACACCTTC. Protein product: CASTRDRDYGYTF.